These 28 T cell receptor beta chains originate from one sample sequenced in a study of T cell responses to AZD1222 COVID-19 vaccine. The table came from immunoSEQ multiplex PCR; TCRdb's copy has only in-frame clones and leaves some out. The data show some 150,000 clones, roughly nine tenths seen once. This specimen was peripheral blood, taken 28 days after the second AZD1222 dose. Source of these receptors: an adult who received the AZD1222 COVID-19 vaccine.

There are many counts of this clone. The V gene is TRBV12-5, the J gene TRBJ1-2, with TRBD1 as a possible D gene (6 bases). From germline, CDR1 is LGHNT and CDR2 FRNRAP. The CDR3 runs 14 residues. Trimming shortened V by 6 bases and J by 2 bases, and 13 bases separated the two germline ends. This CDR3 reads CASGHRDINYGYTF. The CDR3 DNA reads TGTGCTAGTGGCCACCGGGACATCAACTATGGCTACACCTTC.

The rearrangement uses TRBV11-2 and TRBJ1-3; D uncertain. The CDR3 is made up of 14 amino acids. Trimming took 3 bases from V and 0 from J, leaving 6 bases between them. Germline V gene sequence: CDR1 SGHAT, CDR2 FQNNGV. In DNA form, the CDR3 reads TGTGCCAGCAGCTTCGAGAACTCTGGAAACACCATATATTTT. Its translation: CASSFENSGNTIYF.

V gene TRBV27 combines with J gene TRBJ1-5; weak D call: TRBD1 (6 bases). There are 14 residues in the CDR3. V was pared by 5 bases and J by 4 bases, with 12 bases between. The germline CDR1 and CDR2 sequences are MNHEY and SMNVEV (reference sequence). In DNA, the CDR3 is TGTGCCAGCAGTCCGTGGACAGATAATCAGCCCCAGCATTTT. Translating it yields CASSPWTDNQPQHF.

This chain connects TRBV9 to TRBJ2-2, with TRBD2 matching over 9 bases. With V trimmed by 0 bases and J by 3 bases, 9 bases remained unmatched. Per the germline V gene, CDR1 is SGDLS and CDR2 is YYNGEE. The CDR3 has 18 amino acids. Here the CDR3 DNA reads TGTGCCAGCAGCGTAGCTGGGCGCGGGAGGGCCGACACCGGGGAGCTGTTTTTT. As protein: CASSVAGRGRADTGELFF.

Written as DNA, the CDR3 is TGTGCCAGCTCACGGGACAGCGCCTCAACTAATGAAAAACTGTTTTTT. Translation gives CASSRDSASTNEKLFF. The gene calls are TRBV18 and TRBJ1-4; TRBD1 aligns across 7 bases. V lost 4 bases and J lost 0; bases outside the gene matches: 5. Germline V gives CDR1 KGHSH, CDR2 LQKENI. There are 16 residues in the CDR3.

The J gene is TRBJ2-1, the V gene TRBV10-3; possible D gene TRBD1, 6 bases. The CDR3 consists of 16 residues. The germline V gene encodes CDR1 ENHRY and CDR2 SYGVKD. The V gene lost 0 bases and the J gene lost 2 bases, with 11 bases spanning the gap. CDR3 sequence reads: CAISESPDSPYNEQFF. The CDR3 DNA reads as TGTGCCATCAGTGAGTCTCCGGACAGCCCCTACAATGAGCAGTTCTTC.

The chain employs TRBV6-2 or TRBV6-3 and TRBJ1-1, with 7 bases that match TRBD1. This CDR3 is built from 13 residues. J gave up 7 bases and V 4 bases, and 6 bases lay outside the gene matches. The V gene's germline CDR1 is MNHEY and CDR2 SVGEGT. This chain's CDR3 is CASSFQTGREAFF. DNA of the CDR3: TGTGCCAGCAGTTTCCAGACAGGGCGTGAAGCTTTCTTT.

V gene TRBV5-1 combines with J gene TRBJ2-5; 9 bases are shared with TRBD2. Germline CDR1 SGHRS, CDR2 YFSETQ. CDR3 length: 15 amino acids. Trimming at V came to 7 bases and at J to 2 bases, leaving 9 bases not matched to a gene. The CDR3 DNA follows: TGCGCCAGCGTATCTAGCGGGGCGATACAAGAGACCCAGTACTTC. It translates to CASVSSGAIQETQYF.

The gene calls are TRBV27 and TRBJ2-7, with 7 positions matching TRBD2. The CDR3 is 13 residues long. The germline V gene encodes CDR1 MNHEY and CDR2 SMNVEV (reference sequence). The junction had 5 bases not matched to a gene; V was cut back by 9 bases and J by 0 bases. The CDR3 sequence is CASRGGSSYEQYF. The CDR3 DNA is TGTGCCAGTCGCGGCGGGAGCTCCTACGAGCAGTACTTC.

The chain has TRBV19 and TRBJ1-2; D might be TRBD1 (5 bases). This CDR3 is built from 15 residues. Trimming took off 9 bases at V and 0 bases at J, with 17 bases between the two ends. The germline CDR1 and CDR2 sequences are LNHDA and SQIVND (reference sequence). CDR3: CASRERGRPNYGYTF. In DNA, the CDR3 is TGTGCCAGCAGGGAGAGGGGTCGACCTAACTATGGCTACACCTTC.

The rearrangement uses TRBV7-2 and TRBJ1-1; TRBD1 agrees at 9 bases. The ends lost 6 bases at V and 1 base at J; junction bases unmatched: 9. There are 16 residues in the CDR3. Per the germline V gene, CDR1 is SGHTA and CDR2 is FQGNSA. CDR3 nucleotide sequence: TGTGCCAGCAGTACAGGGGGCGCCCGGAAGAACACTGAAGCTTTCTTT. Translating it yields CASSTGGARKNTEAFF.

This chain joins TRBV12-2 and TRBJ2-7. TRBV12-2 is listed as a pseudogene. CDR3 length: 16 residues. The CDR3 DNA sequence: TGTGCAAGTCGCTTAGGTCTCAGGGAGCAATCCTACGAGCAGTACTTC. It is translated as CASRLGLREQSYEQYF.

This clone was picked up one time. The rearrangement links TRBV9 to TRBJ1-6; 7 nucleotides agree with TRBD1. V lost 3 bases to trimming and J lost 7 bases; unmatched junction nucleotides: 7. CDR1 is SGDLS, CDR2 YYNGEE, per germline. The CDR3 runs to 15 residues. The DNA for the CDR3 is TGTGCCAGCAGCGCCGCGACAGGGAGAAATTCACCCCTCCACTTT. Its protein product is CASSAATGRNSPLHF. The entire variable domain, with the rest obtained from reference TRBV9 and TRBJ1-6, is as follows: DSGVTQTPKHLITATGQRVTLRCSPRSGDLSVYWYQQSLDQGLQFLIQYYNGEERAKGNILERFSAQQFPDLHSELNLSSLELGDSALYFCASSAATGRNSPLHFGNGTRLTVT.

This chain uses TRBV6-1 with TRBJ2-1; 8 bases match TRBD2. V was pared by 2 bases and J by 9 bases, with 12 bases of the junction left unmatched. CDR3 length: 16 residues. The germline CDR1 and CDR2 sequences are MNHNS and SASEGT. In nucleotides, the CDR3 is TGTGCCAGCAGTGAATTGGGGGGACTAGTTTCATCTGAGCAGTTCTTC. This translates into CASSELGGLVSSEQFF.

CDR3 sequence (DNA): TGCAGTGCTAGTTCTAGCGGGTACAATGAGCAGTTCTTC. Encoded protein: CSASSSGYNEQFF. The gene calls are TRBV20-1 and TRBJ2-1; 8 nucleotides match TRBD2. This CDR3 region has 13 residues. With V trimmed by 3 bases and J by 4 bases, 2 bases remained unmatched. Germline V gives CDR1 DFQATT, CDR2 SNEGSKA (reference sequence).

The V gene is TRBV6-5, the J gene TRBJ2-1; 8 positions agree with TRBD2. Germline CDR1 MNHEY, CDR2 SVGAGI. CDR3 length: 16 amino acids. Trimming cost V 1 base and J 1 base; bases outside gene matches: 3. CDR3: CASSYWSGSSYNEQFF. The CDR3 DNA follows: TGTGCCAGCAGTTACTGGAGCGGGAGTTCCTACAATGAGCAGTTCTTC.

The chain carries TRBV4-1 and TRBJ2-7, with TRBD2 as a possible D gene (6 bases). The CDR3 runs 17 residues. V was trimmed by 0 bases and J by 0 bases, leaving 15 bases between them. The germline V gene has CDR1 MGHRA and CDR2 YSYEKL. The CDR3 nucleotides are TGCGCCAGCAGCCAAGAGTGGCCCATGACTAGCTCCTACGAGCAGTACTTC. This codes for CASSQEWPMTSSYEQYF.

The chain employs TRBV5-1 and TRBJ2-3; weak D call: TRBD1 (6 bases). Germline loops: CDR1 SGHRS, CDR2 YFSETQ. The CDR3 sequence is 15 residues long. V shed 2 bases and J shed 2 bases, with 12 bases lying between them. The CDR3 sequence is CASSFSGVSTDTQYF. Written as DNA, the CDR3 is TGCGCCAGCAGCTTTTCAGGGGTTTCCACAGATACGCAGTATTTT.

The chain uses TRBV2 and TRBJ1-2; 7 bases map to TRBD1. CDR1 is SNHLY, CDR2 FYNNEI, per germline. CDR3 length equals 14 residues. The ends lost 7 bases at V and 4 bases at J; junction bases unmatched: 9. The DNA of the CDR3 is TGTGCCAGCAAAATAGCCGGGACAGCCTATGGCTACACCTTC. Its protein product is CASKIAGTAYGYTF.

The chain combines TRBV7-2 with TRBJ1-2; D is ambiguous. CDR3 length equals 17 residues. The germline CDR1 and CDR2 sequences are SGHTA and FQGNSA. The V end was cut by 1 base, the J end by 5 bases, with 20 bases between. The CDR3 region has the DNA TGTGCCAGCAGCTTAGAAGTGGGTTTCTCGACCCCTTATGGCTACACCTTC. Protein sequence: CASSLEVGFSTPYGYTF.

The CDR3 loop reads CASSLTARAGGDNEQFF. The CDR3 DNA sequence: TGTGCCAGCAGCTTAACCGCGCGGGCGGGGGGCGACAATGAGCAGTTCTTC. The rearrangement links TRBV7-9 to TRBJ2-1; 8 nucleotides line up with TRBD2. From germline, CDR1 is SEHNR and CDR2 FQNEAQ (reference sequence). Unmatched junction bases numbered 11, after V lost 2 bases and J lost 5 bases. This CDR3 contains 17 residues.

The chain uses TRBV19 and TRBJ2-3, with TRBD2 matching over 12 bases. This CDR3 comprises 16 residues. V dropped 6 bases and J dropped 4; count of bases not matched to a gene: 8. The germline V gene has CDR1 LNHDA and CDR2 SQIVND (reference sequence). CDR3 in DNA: TGTGCCAGTAGCCCGAGGGCTAGCGGGAGGGCAGATACGCAGTATTTT. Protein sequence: CASSPRASGRADTQYF.

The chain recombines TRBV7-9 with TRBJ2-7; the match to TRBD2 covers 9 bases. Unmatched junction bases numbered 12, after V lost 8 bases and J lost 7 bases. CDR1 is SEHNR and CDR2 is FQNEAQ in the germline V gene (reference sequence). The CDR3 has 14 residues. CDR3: CASPRIAGVNEQYF. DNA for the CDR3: TGTGCCAGCCCCCGGATAGCGGGAGTCAATGAGCAGTACTTC.

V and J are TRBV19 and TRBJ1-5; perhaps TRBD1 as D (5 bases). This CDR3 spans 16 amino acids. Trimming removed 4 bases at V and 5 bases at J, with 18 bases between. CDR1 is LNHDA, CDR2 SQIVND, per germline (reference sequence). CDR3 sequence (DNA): TGTGCCAGTAGTACGCCGGGACCAGCAGTCTATCAGCCCCAGCATTTT. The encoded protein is CASSTPGPAVYQPQHF.

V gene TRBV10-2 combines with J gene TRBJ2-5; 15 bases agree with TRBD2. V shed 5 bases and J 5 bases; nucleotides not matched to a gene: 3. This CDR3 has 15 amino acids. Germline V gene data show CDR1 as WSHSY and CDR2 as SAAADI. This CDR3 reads CASSSGTSGRETQYF. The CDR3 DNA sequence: TGCGCCAGCAGTTCCGGGACTAGCGGGAGGGAGACCCAGTACTTC.

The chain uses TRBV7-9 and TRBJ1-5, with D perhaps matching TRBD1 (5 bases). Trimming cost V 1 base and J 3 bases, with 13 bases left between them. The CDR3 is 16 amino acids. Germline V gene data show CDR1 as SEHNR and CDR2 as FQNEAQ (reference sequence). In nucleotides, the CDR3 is TGTGCCAGCAGCTTAGGGGGCAGCAGATACAATCAGCCCCAGCATTTT. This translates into CASSLGGSRYNQPQHF.

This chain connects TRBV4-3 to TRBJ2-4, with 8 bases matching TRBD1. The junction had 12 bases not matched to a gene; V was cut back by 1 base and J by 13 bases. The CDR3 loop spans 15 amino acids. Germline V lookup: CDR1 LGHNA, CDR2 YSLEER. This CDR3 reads CASSQAGAGGGGQYF. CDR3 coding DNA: TGCGCCAGCAGCCAAGCTGGGGCAGGGGGCGGAGGGCAGTACTTC.

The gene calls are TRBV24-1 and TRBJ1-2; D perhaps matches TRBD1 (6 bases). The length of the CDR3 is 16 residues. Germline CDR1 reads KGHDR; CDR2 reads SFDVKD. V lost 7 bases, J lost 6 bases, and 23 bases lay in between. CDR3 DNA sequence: TGTGCCACCAGCCCCGGTGAGGCAGTACAGGGCAATGGCTACACCTTC. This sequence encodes CATSPGEAVQGNGYTF.